The 31 T cell receptor beta chains below were found in one sample sequenced in a study of CD8+CD57+ T cells in acquired aplastic anemia. The use of genomic DNA as template underpinned the TCR beta VDJ and CDR3 profiling. TCRdb re-called the reads through MiXCR, storing one row per CDR3 protein. The sample holds around 400,000 distinct CDR3 sequences, 60% to 80% seen once. The source material was sorted CD4+, CD8+, or CD8+CD57+ T cells (not recorded which) from PBMCs. The receptors were gathered from a human donor in good health, serving as a control.

This rearrangement joins TRBV12-3 or TRBV12-4 to TRBJ1-5; tentatively, D is TRBD1 (5 bases). The CDR3 extends over 15 amino acids. Trimming removed 6 bases at V and 9 bases at J, with 21 bases between. CDR3 sequence reads: CASSAGLAGRPPQHF. In nucleotides, the CDR3 is TGTGCCAGCAGCGCGGGACTAGCGGGGAGGCCGCCCCAGCATTTT.

About this clonotype: The junction shows a germline mismatch at one end, possibly a read error. The chain employs TRBV7-3 and TRBJ1-6; D not certain. The CDR3 is made up of 14 amino acids. Germline V gene data show CDR1 as SGHTA and CDR2 as FQGTGA. The CDR3 loop reads CASPRTRVLSFLKF. Written as DNA, the CDR3 is TGTGCCAGCCCGCGAACACGGGTGCTTTCTTTCCTCAAGTTT.

The sample holds one count of this clonotype. The chain couples TRBV5-1 to TRBJ1-2, with D hard to call. Between the trimmed V and J ends, which lost 0 bases and 13 bases, there was a span of 13 bases. This CDR3 spans 12 amino acids. From germline, CDR1 is SGHRS and CDR2 YFSETQ. The CDR3 loop reads CASSLAGTGSTF. DNA for the CDR3: TGCGCCAGCAGCTTGGCAGGAACCGGTTCCACCTTC.

The gene calls are TRBV9 and TRBJ1-6, with D tentatively TRBD1 (6 bases). V was shortened by 3 bases and J by 18 bases, with 22 bases between the two germline ends. The CDR3 is made up of 14 amino acids. Germline lookup yields CDR1 SGDLS and CDR2 YYNGEE. The CDR3 is CASSGFPDSSNSHF. The CDR3 DNA reads TGTGCCAGCAGCGGCTTCCCGGACAGTTCAAATTCCCACTTT.

CDR3 DNA sequence: TGCAGCGTGGCCGGGACAGGGGAGAATAGCAATCAGCCCCAGCATTTT. Residues: CSVAGTGENSNQPQHF. The V call is TRBV29-1, the J call TRBJ1-5, with 10 bases aligning to TRBD1. Trimming cost V 6 bases and J 0 bases; bases outside gene matches: 8. This CDR3 has 16 amino acids. Germline loops: CDR1 SQVTM, CDR2 ANQGSEA.

Concerning this clonotype itself: A much larger clone lies one base from this, so it may be a read error. This chain joins TRBV24-1 and TRBJ2-7; either TRBD1 or TRBD2 may supply D (6 bases each). This CDR3 contains 12 residues. Germline CDR1 and CDR2: KGHDR and SFDVKD. This chain's CDR3 is CASSRSEGGQYF. In DNA form, the CDR3 reads TGTGCCAGCAGTCGCTCAGAGGGGGGGCAGTACTTC.

In its sample, this clonotype was seen many times. The rearrangement joins TRBV12-5 to TRBJ2-3; D is perhaps TRBD1 (7 bases). The CDR3 is 15 amino acids. Germline CDR1 reads LGHNT; CDR2 reads FRNRAP. Trimming shortened V by 10 bases and J by 3 bases, and 20 bases separated the two germline ends. CDR3 sequence (DNA): TGTGCTATCGGATTGCGGGACAGCTGGACAGATACGCAGTATTTT. It yields the protein CAIGLRDSWTDTQYF.

This clonotype was counted many times. The chain combines TRBV6-5 with TRBJ1-2; D not certain. The germline V gene encodes CDR1 MNHEY and CDR2 SVGAGI. V was pared by 0 bases and J by 8 bases, with 13 bases between. The CDR3 loop spans 14 amino acids. In DNA form, the CDR3 reads TGTGCCAGCAGTTACTCTCGGGCAGCCGGCGGCTACACCTTC. Translated: CASSYSRAAGGYTF.

This clonotype was counted a few times. J is TRBJ1-4 and V is TRBV4-3; D is ambiguous. This CDR3 has 13 amino acids. CDR1 is LGHNA and CDR2 is YSLEER in the germline V gene. V was pared by 6 bases and J by 6 bases, with 11 bases between. The CDR3 DNA reads TGCGCCAGCAGTAATGTCGGGTATGAAAAACTGTTTTTT. Its translation is CASSNVGYEKLFF.

The V and J genes are TRBV20-1 and TRBJ1-1; D is unresolved. Germline lookup yields CDR1 DFQATT and CDR2 SNEGSKA (reference sequence). There are 13 residues in the CDR3. The CDR3 DNA reads as TGCAGCGCGAGAGATAGTGTGAACATTAAAGCTTTCTTT. Translated, it gives CSARDSVNIKAFF.

This clonotype was seen only once. This chain joins TRBV7-9 and TRBJ2-7, with D uncertain. This CDR3 is 13 amino acids long. CDR1 SEHNR and CDR2 FQNEAQ come from the germline V gene (reference sequence). The ends were cut back, 4 bases at V and 6 bases at J, with 13 bases in the middle. The CDR3 DNA reads as TGTGCCAGCAGCTCCCTCCCAGGCTCCGAGCAGTACTTC. It specifies CASSSLPGSEQYF. Complete variable domain (other parts from reference TRBV7-9 and TRBJ2-7): DTGVSQNPRHKITKRGQNVTFRCDPISEHNRLYWYRQTLGQGPEFLTYFQNEAQLEKSRLLSDRFSAERPKGSFSTLEIQRTEQGDSAMYLCASSSLPGSEQYFGPGTRLTVT.

The V and J genes are TRBV7-7 and TRBJ2-7; 7 nucleotides agree with TRBD2. Germline V lookup: CDR1 SSHAT, CDR2 FNYEAQ (reference sequence). V dropped 3 bases and J dropped 13; count of bases not matched to a gene: 18. CDR3 length: 15 residues. The CDR3 nucleotides read TGTGCCAGCAGCTTCGCAGGCCGGGGGGTTCACGACTTCTACTTC. Translation: CASSFAGRGVHDFYF.

In this sample, this clonotype turned up a few times. This sequence may be a read error, since a much larger clone differs from it by one base. The chain employs TRBV4-3 and TRBJ1-1; no reliable D call. There are 14 residues in the CDR3. Germline-derived CDR1 and CDR2 are LGHNA and YSLEER. This CDR3 is CTSSQADRANEAFF. CDR3 DNA: TGCACCAGCAGCCAGGCTGATAGGGCGAACGAAGCTTTCTTT.

The sample holds many counts of this clonotype. The chain has TRBV15 and TRBJ1-5; 7 bases agree with TRBD1. Germline V gene data show CDR1 as LNHNV and CDR2 as YYDKDF (reference sequence). Unmatched junction bases numbered 9, after V lost 6 bases and J lost 4 bases. CDR3 size: 15 residues. The CDR3 sequence is CATSHSQGRNQPQHF. The CDR3 nucleotides read TGTGCCACCAGTCATTCACAGGGGCGGAATCAGCCCCAGCATTTT.

This clonotype has at least ten counts. V is TRBV7-8 and J is TRBJ1-1, with D perhaps matching TRBD1 (5 bases). V lost 4 bases and J 6 bases, leaving 12 bases between the germline ends. Germline V gene lookup returns CDR1 SGHVS and CDR2 FQNEAQ. The CDR3 runs 13 residues. DNA for the CDR3: TGTGCCAGCAGCTCCAGGGTTTTCGCTGAAGCTTTCTTT. Translation gives CASSSRVFAEAFF.

CDR3 nucleotides: TGTGCCAGCGTGGCAGGGACTGGCTACACCTTC. This sequence encodes CASVAGTGYTF. This chain connects TRBV2 to TRBJ1-2; D possibly corresponds to TRBD1 (5 bases). CDR1 and CDR2 (germline): SNHLY, FYNNEI. V lost 8 bases, J lost 7 bases, and 11 bases lay in between. The CDR3 has 11 residues.

The genes are TRBV6-5 and TRBJ1-2, with 9 bases aligning to TRBD1. The J segment lost 6 bases and the V segment lost 7 bases, leaving 9 bases of the junction unmatched. The CDR3 runs to 14 residues. Germline V CDR1 and CDR2: MNHEY, SVGAGI. The CDR3 DNA is TGTGCCAGCACCTCTAGGACAGGGGAGAATGGCTACACCTTC. This sequence encodes CASTSRTGENGYTF.

With respect to this clonotype: Likely a read error: the CDR3 ends without its conserved phenylalanine or tryptophan. This rearrangement joins TRBV15 to TRBJ1-6, with D unresolved. Germline lookup yields CDR1 LNHNV and CDR2 YYDKDF (reference sequence). V lost 5 bases and J 7 bases, leaving 21 bases between the germline ends. The CDR3 extends over 17 amino acids. The CDR3, as DNA: TGTGCCACCAGCCGACCCCTCCAGCGGCGTAAAAATTCACCCCTCCACTTG. Its translation: CATSRPLQRRKNSPLHL.

DNA for the CDR3: TGCAGTGCTAGAAGCGACAGCACAGATAACATTCAGTACTTC. It encodes CSARSDSTDNIQYF. The rearrangement uses TRBV20-1 and TRBJ2-4; tentative D call: TRBD1 (5 bases). V lost 2 bases to trimming and J lost 7 bases, with 15 bases between them. Germline-derived CDR1 and CDR2 are DFQATT and SNEGSKA (reference sequence). This CDR3 contains 14 residues.

The rearrangement uses TRBV12-5 and TRBJ1-1, with D possibly being TRBD1 (6 bases). Germline CDR1 is LGHNT and CDR2 is FRNRAP. CDR3 size: 16 residues. Between the trimmed V and J ends, which lost 11 bases and 0 bases, there was a span of 22 bases. As DNA, the CDR3 is TGTGCTGTGTTCTTAGGGGGGAGAATCATGAACACTGAAGCTTTCTTT. Amino acids: CAVFLGGRIMNTEAFF.

The chain employs TRBV20-1 and TRBJ1-2; D gene unclear. V was clipped by 6 bases and J by 4 bases, with 15 bases between them. The CDR3 covers 13 residues. Per germline, CDR1 DFQATT and CDR2 SNEGSKA (reference sequence). CDR3 residues: CSANAPKGYGYTF. The CDR3 nucleotides are TGCAGTGCCAACGCCCCCAAGGGCTATGGCTACACCTTC.

This clonotype was detected a few times. The rearrangement links TRBV7-2 to TRBJ2-3, with TRBD2 identical over 7 bases. CDR3 length: 13 amino acids. J gave up 8 bases and V 0 bases, and 2 bases lay outside the gene matches. Germline loops: CDR1 SGHTA, CDR2 FQGNSA. The CDR3 spells CASSLAPGGTQYF. DNA for the CDR3: TGTGCCAGCAGCTTAGCTCCGGGGGGTACGCAGTATTTT.

For this clonotype: A much larger clone differs by one base, so this may be a read error. The V and J genes are TRBV4-1 and TRBJ2-7; D ambiguous. Germline loops: CDR1 MGHRA, CDR2 YSYEKL. The CDR3 consists of 15 residues. The CDR3 protein is CAGSRRAARSYEQYF. The CDR3 bases are TGCGCCGGCAGCCGTAGGGCGGCACGCTCCTACGAGCAGTACTTC.

V usage is TRBV7-2 and J usage is TRBJ1-5, with D hard to call. V lost 6 bases and J 16 bases, leaving 25 bases between the germline ends. The CDR3 is made up of 14 amino acids. Looked up from germline, CDR1 is SGHTA and CDR2 is FQGNSA. CDR3: CASSDAGFNQHNHF. The CDR3, as DNA: TGTGCCAGCAGTGACGCGGGTTTTAATCAGCACAACCATTTT.

At least ten counts were recorded for this clonotype. This chain uses TRBV3-2 with TRBJ2-3; the table assigns TRBD2, which was not confirmed against the DNA. TRBV3-2 is classified as a pseudogene. CDR3 length: 18 residues. The CDR3 loop is CASSPSGGYGAYTDTQYF. The CDR3 DNA reads as TGTGCCAGCAGCCCCAGCGGGGGGTATGGGGCTTACACAGATACGCAGTATTTT.

V and J are TRBV7-2 and TRBJ1-1; TRBD1 is a possible D gene (6 bases). Germline lookup yields CDR1 SGHTA and CDR2 FQGNSA. The CDR3 sequence is 15 residues long. Trimming pared 2 bases from V and 14 bases from J, leaving 24 bases between. CDR3 in DNA: TGTGCCAGCAGCTTAACTCGACAGGTCCCAACTAATGAATTCTTT. This codes for CASSLTRQVPTNEFF.

This clonotype was seen a handful of times. An end of the junction differs from the germline gene, which may be a read error. The J gene is TRBJ1-6, the V gene TRBV15; D is ambiguous. The V gene's germline CDR1 is LNHNV and CDR2 YYDKDF (reference sequence). The CDR3 is 13 residues long. CDR3 sequence (DNA): TGTGCCACCAGCAGAGATAGGGAGGGCACCCTCCGCTTT. It codes for CATSRDREGTLRF.

About this clonotype: With a much larger clone just one base away, this may be a read error. The chain is built from TRBV6-4 and TRBJ2-2; 8 nucleotides agree with TRBD1. The CDR3 consists of 14 residues. Germline CDR1 MRHNA, CDR2 SNTAGT. Here the CDR3 reads CASRKTGATGELLF. As DNA, the CDR3 is TGTGCCAGCAGGAAGACAGGGGCCACCGGGGAGCTGCTTTTT.

This chain uses TRBV19 with TRBJ1-1; TRBD1 matches at 8 bases. Germline CDR1 reads LNHDA; CDR2 reads SQIVND (reference sequence). The CDR3 has 11 amino acids. V lost 10 bases to trimming and J lost 11 bases; unmatched junction nucleotides: 9. The CDR3 here is CATHRDRQAFF. The CDR3 nucleotides read TGTGCCACCCACCGGGACAGGCAGGCTTTCTTT.

This chain's CDR3 is CASSAGAFYGYTF. CDR3 nucleotide sequence: TGCGCCAGCAGTGCCGGAGCGTTCTATGGCTACACCTTC. The chain couples TRBV29-1 to TRBJ1-2; unclear D gene. The CDR3 has 13 residues. Germline V CDR1 and CDR2: SQVTM, ANQGSEA.

This chain connects TRBV20-1 to TRBJ2-3, with 10 bases fitting TRBD2. V lost 3 bases to trimming and J lost 6 bases; unmatched junction nucleotides: 9. The CDR3 covers 15 residues. CDR1 is DFQATT, CDR2 SNEGSKA, per germline (reference sequence). The CDR3 region is CSARSPSGRKDTQYF. In DNA form, the CDR3 reads TGCAGTGCTAGGTCGCCTAGCGGGAGAAAGGATACGCAGTATTTT.